Below, 7 T cell receptor beta chains from the same sample are listed, as sequenced in a study of blood T cells in healthy people across ages. With a J-beta primer mix and a sample-barcoded 5' primer, a second PCR ran roughly 6 to 11 cycles. One entry per CDR3 protein, called by TCRdb with MiXCR from the 5' RACE reads. This table holds around 1,800,000 distinct CDR3 sequences, around 42% found once. The specimen sequenced was blood. The receptors here all came from a human donor in good health.

The V gene is TRBV3-1, the J gene TRBJ2-1, with D hard to call. Trimming shortened V by 1 base and J by 4 bases, and 11 bases separated the two germline ends. Germline V gene data show CDR1 as LGHDT and CDR2 as YNNKEL (reference sequence). CDR3 length: 15 amino acids. CDR3 loop: CASSQGVGIYNEQFF. The CDR3 nucleotides are TGTGCCAGCAGCCAAGGGGTGGGCATTTACAATGAGCAGTTCTTC.

This clonotype has a handful of counts. The J gene is TRBJ1-2, the V gene TRBV9, with TRBD1 identical over 10 bases. This CDR3 contains 13 residues. V gave up 3 bases and J gave up 7 bases; unmatched junction bases: 3. Per germline, CDR1 SGDLS and CDR2 YYNGEE. The CDR3 DNA sequence: TGTGCCAGCAGCGGACAGGGGGCGGTTGGCTACACCTTC. Its translation: CASSGQGAVGYTF.

A note on this clonotype: One end of the junction is discordant with germline, which a read error may explain. The J gene is TRBJ2-3, the V gene TRBV28; possible D gene TRBD1, 5 bases. There are 15 residues in the CDR3. Germline CDR1 reads MDHEN; CDR2 reads SYDVKM. For the CDR3, the DNA is TGTGCCAGCAGCTTATGGGGCGCCCTCCCAGATACGCAGTATTTT. Its protein is CASSLWGALPDTQYF.

This clonotype was counted a single time. The gene calls are TRBV6-5 and TRBJ1-6; a weak D match, TRBD1 (6 bases). From germline, CDR1 is MNHEY and CDR2 SVGAGI. This CDR3 spans 16 amino acids. V lost 3 bases and J 7 bases, leaving 16 bases between the germline ends. The CDR3 coding sequence is TGTGCCAGCAGTTATTGGACAGCCCGTGGGAATTCACCCCTCCACTTT. Translated: CASSYWTARGNSPLHF.

The chain has TRBV20-1 and TRBJ2-3; no definite D call. V lost 5 bases and J 4 bases, leaving 4 bases between the germline ends. In germline, CDR1 is DFQATT, CDR2 SNEGSKA (reference sequence). The CDR3 runs 10 residues. The chain's CDR3 is CSAHSDTQYF. The CDR3 coding sequence is TGCAGTGCTCACTCAGATACGCAGTATTTT.

The CDR3 here is CASREAAAYEQYF. CDR3 sequence (DNA): TGTGCCAGCAGGGAGGCGGCTGCTTACGAGCAGTACTTC. The chain joins TRBV6-1 to TRBJ2-7, with D possibly matching TRBD2 (5 bases). The CDR3 length is 13 residues. Looked up from germline, CDR1 is MNHNS and CDR2 is SASEGT. V lost 6 bases to trimming and J lost 4 bases, with 13 bases between them.

The chain links TRBV6-2 or TRBV6-3 to TRBJ1-5; no firm D call. This CDR3 has 15 residues. The germline V and J ends were trimmed by 5 bases and 6 bases, with 17 bases remaining between them. Germline V gene lookup returns CDR1 MNHEY and CDR2 SVGEGT. CDR3 DNA sequence: TGTGCCAGCAGTCTCCGGACCGTCCTGGGTCAGCCCCAGCATTTT. This translates into CASSLRTVLGQPQHF.